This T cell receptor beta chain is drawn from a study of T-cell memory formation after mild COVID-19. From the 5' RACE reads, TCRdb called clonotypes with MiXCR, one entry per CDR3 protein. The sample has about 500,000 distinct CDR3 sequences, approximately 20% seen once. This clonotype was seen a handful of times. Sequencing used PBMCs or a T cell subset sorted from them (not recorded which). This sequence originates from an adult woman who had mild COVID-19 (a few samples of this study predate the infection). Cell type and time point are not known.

CDR3 nucleotides: TGTGCCATCAGTGAGTCTCCCGGGGTCTCCTACAATGAGCAGTTCTTC. It is translated as CAISESPGVSYNEQFF. V usage is TRBV10-3 and J usage is TRBJ2-1; D may be TRBD2 (5 bases). Germline V CDR1 and CDR2: ENHRY, SYGVKD. V was clipped by 0 bases and J by 0 bases, with 9 bases between them. This CDR3 is 16 amino acids long.